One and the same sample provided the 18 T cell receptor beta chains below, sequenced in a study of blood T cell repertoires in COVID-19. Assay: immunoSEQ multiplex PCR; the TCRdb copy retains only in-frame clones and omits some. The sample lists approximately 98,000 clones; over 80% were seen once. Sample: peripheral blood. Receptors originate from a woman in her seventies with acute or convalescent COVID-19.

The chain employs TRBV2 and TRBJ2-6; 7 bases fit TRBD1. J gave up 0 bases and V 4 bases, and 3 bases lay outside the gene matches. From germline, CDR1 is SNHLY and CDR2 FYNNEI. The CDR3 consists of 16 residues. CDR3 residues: CASSARGSSGANVLTF. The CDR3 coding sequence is TGTGCCAGCAGTGCCAGGGGGAGCTCTGGGGCCAACGTCCTGACTTTC.

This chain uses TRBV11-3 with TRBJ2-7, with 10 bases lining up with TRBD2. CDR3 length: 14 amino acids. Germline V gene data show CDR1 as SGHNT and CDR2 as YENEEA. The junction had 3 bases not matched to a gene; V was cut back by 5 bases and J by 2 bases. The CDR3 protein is CASSPLAGTYEQYF. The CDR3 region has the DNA TGTGCCAGCAGCCCACTAGCGGGGACCTACGAGCAGTACTTC.

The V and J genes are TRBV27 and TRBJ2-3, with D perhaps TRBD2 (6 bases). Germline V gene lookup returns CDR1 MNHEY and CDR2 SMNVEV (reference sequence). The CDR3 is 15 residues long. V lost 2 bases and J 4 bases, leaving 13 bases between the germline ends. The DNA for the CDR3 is TGTGCCAGCAGTTTAGAACTCGGGGAGGCAGATACGCAGTATTTT. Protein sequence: CASSLELGEADTQYF.

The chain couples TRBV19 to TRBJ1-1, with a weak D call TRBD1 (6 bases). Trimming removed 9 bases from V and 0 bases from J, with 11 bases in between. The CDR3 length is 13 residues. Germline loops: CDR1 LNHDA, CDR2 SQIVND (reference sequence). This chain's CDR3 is CASSRGLNTEAFF. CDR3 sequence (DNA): TGTGCCAGCAGCAGGGGCTTGAACACTGAAGCTTTCTTT.

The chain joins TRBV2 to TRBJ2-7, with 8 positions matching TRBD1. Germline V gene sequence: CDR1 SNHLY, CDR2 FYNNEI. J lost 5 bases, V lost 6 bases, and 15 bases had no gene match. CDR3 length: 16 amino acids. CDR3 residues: CASRESNTRTGNEQYV. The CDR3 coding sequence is TGTGCCAGCAGGGAAAGCAACACCCGGACAGGGAACGAGCAGTACGTC.

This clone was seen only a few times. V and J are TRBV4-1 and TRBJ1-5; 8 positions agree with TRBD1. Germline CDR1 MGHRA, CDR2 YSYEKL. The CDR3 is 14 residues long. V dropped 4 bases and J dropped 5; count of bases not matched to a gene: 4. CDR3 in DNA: TGCGCCAGCAGCCGTAAGACAGGGGATCAGCCCCAGCATTTT. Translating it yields CASSRKTGDQPQHF.

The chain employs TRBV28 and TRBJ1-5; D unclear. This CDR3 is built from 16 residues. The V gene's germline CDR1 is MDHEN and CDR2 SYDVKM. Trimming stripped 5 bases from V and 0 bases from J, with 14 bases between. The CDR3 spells CASSPSATYSNQPQHF. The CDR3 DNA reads TGTGCCAGCAGTCCCAGCGCCACATATAGCAATCAGCCCCAGCATTTT.

CDR3 sequence reads: CASSLDSMTGELFF. The CDR3 DNA reads as TGTGCCAGCAGCTTAGACTCCATGACCGGGGAGCTGTTTTTT. The chain employs TRBV7-2 and TRBJ2-2, with no clear D. The CDR3 is 14 residues long. Trimming pared 1 base from V and 5 bases from J, leaving 8 bases between. Germline V gene lookup returns CDR1 SGHTA and CDR2 FQGNSA.

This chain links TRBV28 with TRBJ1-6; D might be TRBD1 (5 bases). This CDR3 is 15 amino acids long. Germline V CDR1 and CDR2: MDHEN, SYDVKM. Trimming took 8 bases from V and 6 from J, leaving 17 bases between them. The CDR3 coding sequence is TGTGCCAGCGGGCCGGGGGGATTATCTAATTCACCCCTCCACTTT. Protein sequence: CASGPGGLSNSPLHF.

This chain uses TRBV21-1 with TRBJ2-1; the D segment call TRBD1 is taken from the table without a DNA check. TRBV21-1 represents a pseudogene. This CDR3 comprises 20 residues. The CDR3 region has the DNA TGTGCCAGCGTAAAGTGTCTCAGGCAGGGCCACATACACTCCTACAATGAGCAGTTCTTC. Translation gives CASVKCLRQGHIHSYNEQFF.

CDR3 amino acids: CATSRQDRASYNEQFF. DNA for the CDR3: TGTGCCACCAGCAGACAGGACAGGGCATCTTACAATGAGCAGTTCTTC. The V gene is TRBV15, the J gene TRBJ2-1; the match to TRBD1 covers 8 bases. The CDR3 is 16 residues long. The germline gives CDR1 LNHNV, CDR2 YYDKDF (reference sequence). V lost 2 bases to trimming and J lost 4 bases; unmatched junction nucleotides: 7.

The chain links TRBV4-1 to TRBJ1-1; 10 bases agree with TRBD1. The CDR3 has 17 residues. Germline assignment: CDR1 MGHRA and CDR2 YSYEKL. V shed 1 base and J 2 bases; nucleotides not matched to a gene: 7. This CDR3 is CASSQGWTGGSNTEAFF. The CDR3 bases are TGCGCCAGCAGCCAAGGATGGACAGGGGGTAGTAACACTGAAGCTTTCTTT.

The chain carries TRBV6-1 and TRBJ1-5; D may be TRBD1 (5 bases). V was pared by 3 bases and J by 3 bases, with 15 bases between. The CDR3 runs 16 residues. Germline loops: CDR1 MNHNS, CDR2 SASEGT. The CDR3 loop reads CASSDLGGITNQPQHF. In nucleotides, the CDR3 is TGTGCCAGCAGTGATCTGGGGGGGATAACCAATCAGCCCCAGCATTTT.

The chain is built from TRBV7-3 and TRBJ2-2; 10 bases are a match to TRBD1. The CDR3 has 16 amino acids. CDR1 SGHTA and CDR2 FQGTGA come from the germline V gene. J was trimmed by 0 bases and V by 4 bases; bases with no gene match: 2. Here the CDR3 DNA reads TGTGCCAGCAGCTCGACAGGGGGCGCGAACACCGGGGAGCTGTTTTTT. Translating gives CASSSTGGANTGELFF. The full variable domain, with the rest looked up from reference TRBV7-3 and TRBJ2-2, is GAGVSQTPSNKVTEKGKYVELRCDPISGHTALYWYRQSLGQGPEFLIYFQGTGAADDSGLPNDRFFAVRPEGSVSTLKIQRTERGDSAVYLCASSSTGGANTGELFFGEGSRLTVL.

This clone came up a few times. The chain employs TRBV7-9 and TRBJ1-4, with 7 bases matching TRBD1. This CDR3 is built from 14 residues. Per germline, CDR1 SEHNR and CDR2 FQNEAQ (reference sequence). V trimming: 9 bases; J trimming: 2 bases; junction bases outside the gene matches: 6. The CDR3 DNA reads TGTGCCAGTCAAAAGGGGGCCACTAATGAAAAACTGTTTTTT. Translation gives CASQKGATNEKLFF.

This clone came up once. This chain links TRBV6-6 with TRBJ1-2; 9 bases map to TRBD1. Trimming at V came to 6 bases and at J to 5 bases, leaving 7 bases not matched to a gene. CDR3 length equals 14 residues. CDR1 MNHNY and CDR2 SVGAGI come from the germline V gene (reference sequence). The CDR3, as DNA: TGTGCCAGCAGCATAGGGACAGGGCTATATGGCTACACCTTC. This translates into CASSIGTGLYGYTF.

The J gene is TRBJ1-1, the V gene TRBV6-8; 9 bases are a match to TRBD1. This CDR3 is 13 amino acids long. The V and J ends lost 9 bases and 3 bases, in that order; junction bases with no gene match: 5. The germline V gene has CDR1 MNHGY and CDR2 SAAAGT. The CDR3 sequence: CARQDRGDTEAFF. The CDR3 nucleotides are TGTGCCAGACAAGACAGGGGGGACACTGAAGCTTTCTTT.

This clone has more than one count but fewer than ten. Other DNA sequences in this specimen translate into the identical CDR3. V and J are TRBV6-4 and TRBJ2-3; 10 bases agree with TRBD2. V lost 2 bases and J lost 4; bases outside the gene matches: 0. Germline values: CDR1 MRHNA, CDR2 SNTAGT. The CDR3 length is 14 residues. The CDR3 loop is CASSDSGGADTQYF. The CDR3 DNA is TGTGCCAGCAGTGACAGCGGGGGGGCAGATACGCAGTATTTT.